This T cell receptor beta chain was identified during a study of early T cells in non-severe SARS-CoV-2 infection. Study results and caveats: The VDJdb matching leaned toward anti-spike CD8 responses and overlooked private and CD4 specificities.

Individual cDNA molecules each received unique molecular identifiers attached to them. TCRdb analysed the 5' RACE reads with MiXCR anew, one entry per CDR3 protein. The sample has more than 90,000 distinct CDR3 sequences, roughly an eighth seen once. J was trimmed by 3 bases and V by 7 bases; bases with no gene match: 8. This CDR3 spans 15 amino acids. The V gene's germline CDR1 is SQVTM and CDR2 ANQGSEA. As regards this clonotype: Its target is not known.

The source is an adult who was a healthcare worker with PCR-confirmed SARS-CoV-2 infection or an uninfected control (not recorded which). Sequencing was done on a sample of whole blood. The chain uses TRBV29-1 and TRBJ2-2, with 10 bases lining up with TRBD2. The CDR3 sequence: CSAGAGGFDTGELFF. For the CDR3, the DNA is TGCAGCGCGGGAGCGGGGGGGTTTGACACCGGGGAGCTGTTTTTT.